This TCR beta chain was retrieved from a study of T cells in localized non-small cell lung cancer. This clone was observed a single time. TCRdb's copy holds only in-frame clones and misses some; the assay was immunoSEQ multiplex PCR. The sample includes some 52,000 clones, around 80% of them seen just once. The receptor was derived from a woman aged 35 to 75 with stage II lung adenocarcinoma. The sequences come from PBMCs, collected before any cancer treatment.

The DNA for the CDR3 is TGTGCCAGCAGCTTAGGCCCGGGGATCATCTACGAGCAGTACTTC. Translation: CASSLGPGIIYEQYF. The chain couples TRBV7-2 to TRBJ2-7; possibly TRBD2 for D (5 bases). V lost 1 base and J 3 bases, leaving 13 bases between the germline ends. Germline-derived CDR1 and CDR2 are SGHTA and FQGNSA. CDR3 length: 15 residues.